The T cell receptor beta chain described here comes from a study of blood T cell repertoires in COVID-19. Whole-study context: Acute and convalescent COVID-19 specimens originated in the United States, Italy and Spain.

This clone was recorded only once. V shed 3 bases, J shed 6 bases, and the junction held 10 bases outside the gene matches. The germline V gene has CDR1 KGHSH and CDR2 LQKENI. The length of the CDR3 is 16 residues. In the source study's methods: By means of reference gene primer amplification, nucleated cell counts were estimated. Clones were read by immunoSEQ multiplex PCR, and TCRdb kept only the in-frame ones, dropping some. The V and J calls and clone size are taken from that table; D and trimming were inferred from the DNA. In the table there are approximately 260,000 clones, more than 70% of which are singletons. Across 20 to 25 US areas, participants ranged in age from 18 to 89 years. Cohorts were determined from participant-reported clinical history.

Sequenced sample: PBMCs or T cells enriched from blood (not recorded which). V and J are TRBV18 and TRBJ2-7; 11 nucleotides align to TRBD2. This receptor was taken from a woman aged 40 to 50 with acute COVID-19. This chain's CDR3 is CASSPQELAGGGEQYF. CDR3 sequence (DNA): TGTGCCAGCTCACCTCAGGAGCTAGCGGGAGGTGGCGAGCAGTACTTC.